One sample yielded the 18 T cell receptor beta chains listed below, sequenced in a study of T cells in Graves' hyperthyroidism and ophthalmopathy. TCR beta CDR3 regions were amplified from RNA. An initial round of RT-PCR targeting the TCR CDR3 relied on the HTBI primer set. TCRdb reanalysed the multiplex PCR reads using MiXCR and keeps one entry per CDR3 protein. The sample has more than 350,000 distinct CDR3 sequences, approximately 16% seen once. Specimen: blood. These TCRs come from a woman aged 60-70 years with Graves' ophthalmopathy.

This clonotype has more than one count but fewer than ten. J is TRBJ2-5 and V is TRBV20-1; D gene uncertain. The germline V gene encodes CDR1 DFQATT and CDR2 SNEGSKA (reference sequence). Trimming removed 5 bases at V and 1 base at J, with 8 bases between. This CDR3 region has 12 residues. The CDR3 region has the DNA TGCAGTGCTGAGGAGTTCCAAGAGACCCAGTACTTC. This encodes CSAEEFQETQYF.

This chain joins TRBV25-1 and TRBJ1-2, with D unclear. V was trimmed by 3 bases and J by 4 bases, leaving 6 bases between them. Germline CDR1 MGHDK, CDR2 SYGVNS. This CDR3 region has 12 residues. CDR3: CASSEEGYGYTF. In nucleotides, the CDR3 is TGTGCCAGCAGTGAGGAAGGCTATGGCTACACCTTC.

V usage is TRBV20-1 and J usage is TRBJ2-7, with 8 bases that match TRBD2. CDR3 length: 12 amino acids. Germline V gene data show CDR1 as DFQATT and CDR2 as SNEGSKA (reference sequence). CDR3 sequence (DNA): TGCAGCCAGCGGGAGCTTTGGTACGAGCAGTACTTC. Translated: CSQRELWYEQYF.

This clonotype was picked up a small number of times. The chain employs TRBV12-3 or TRBV12-4 and TRBJ1-4; possibly TRBD1 for D (6 bases). CDR3 length equals 14 residues. Trimming stripped 3 bases from V and 3 bases from J, with 8 bases between. The CDR3 DNA follows: TGTGCCAGCAGTTTTGGACAGCCTAATGAAAAACTGTTTTTT. Amino acid sequence: CASSFGQPNEKLFF.

This clonotype was counted at least ten times. Here the CDR3 reads CASSLRGQDEKLFF. Written as DNA, the CDR3 is TGTGCCAGCAGCTTAAGGGGGCAGGATGAAAAACTGTTTTTT. The gene calls are TRBV12-3 or TRBV12-4 and TRBJ1-4, with TRBD1 identical over 7 bases. J gave up 6 bases and V 6 bases, and 7 bases lay outside the gene matches. This CDR3 has 14 residues.

This clonotype has more than one count but fewer than ten. The V and J genes are TRBV27 and TRBJ1-1; tentative D call: TRBD1 (5 bases). The CDR3 is 15 amino acids. Germline lookup yields CDR1 MNHEY and CDR2 SMNVEV (reference sequence). V was cut by 1 base and J by 0 bases, with 9 bases left in between. Here the CDR3 reads CASSLLDTLNTEAFF. The CDR3 DNA sequence: TGTGCCAGCAGTTTATTGGACACTCTGAACACTGAAGCTTTCTTT.

The V call is TRBV4-2, the J call TRBJ2-3; D remains unclear. Trimming pared 4 bases from V and 1 base from J, leaving 6 bases between. The CDR3 covers 13 residues. CDR1 and CDR2 (germline): LGHNA, YNFKEQ. This CDR3 reads CASSREGTDTQYF. The CDR3 nucleotides read TGTGCCAGCAGCCGGGAAGGCACAGATACGCAGTATTTT.

This clonotype showed up many times. The rearrangement joins TRBV28 to TRBJ1-5; 10 bases agree with TRBD1. The CDR3 has 15 residues. Germline CDR1 MDHEN, CDR2 SYDVKM. V trimming: 5 bases; J trimming: 6 bases; junction bases outside the gene matches: 7. The CDR3 protein is CASSTPTGGIQPQHF. CDR3 in DNA: TGTGCCAGCAGTACTCCGACAGGGGGCATTCAGCCCCAGCATTTT.

At least ten counts were recorded for this clonotype. The J gene is TRBJ2-5, the V gene TRBV28; D gene unclear. The CDR3 length is 13 residues. Germline V gene lookup returns CDR1 MDHEN and CDR2 SYDVKM. The V end was cut by 7 bases, the J end by 2 bases, with 11 bases between. CDR3 residues: CASNQQTQETQYF. The CDR3, as DNA: TGTGCCAGCAATCAGCAGACACAAGAGACCCAGTACTTC.

This clonotype was detected many times. J is TRBJ1-5 and V is TRBV30; tentatively, D is TRBD1 (5 bases). The CDR3 runs to 15 residues. Trimming removed 0 bases from V and 4 bases from J, with 13 bases in between. Germline lookup yields CDR1 GTSNPN and CDR2 SVGIG (reference sequence). The CDR3 nucleotides read TGTGCCTGGAGTGTAAGGGGCAGCCTAAATCAGCCCCAGCATTTT. Residues: CAWSVRGSLNQPQHF.

The sample holds many counts of this clonotype. The chain joins TRBV18 to TRBJ2-5, with 12 bases matching TRBD2. Losses at the gene ends were 6 bases for V and 2 bases for J; bases not matched to a gene: 4. The germline gives CDR1 KGHSH, CDR2 LQKENI. This CDR3 is 15 amino acids long. CDR3 region: CASSRTSGAQETQYF. The CDR3 DNA reads TGTGCCAGCTCCCGGACTAGCGGGGCTCAAGAGACCCAGTACTTC.

This clonotype came up a few times. V gene TRBV20-1 combines with J gene TRBJ2-5, with D maybe TRBD1 (5 bases). The CDR3 consists of 11 residues. The V end was cut by 3 bases, the J end by 4 bases, with 6 bases between. Germline loops: CDR1 DFQATT, CDR2 SNEGSKA (reference sequence). The CDR3 is CSARGLETQYF. CDR3 in DNA: TGCAGTGCTAGGGGGCTAGAGACCCAGTACTTC.

This clonotype was observed once. V gene TRBV6-9 combines with J gene TRBJ2-2, with a tentative D call TRBD1 (5 bases). CDR3 length: 17 amino acids. V lost 4 bases, J lost 3 bases, and 18 bases lay in between. Germline assignment: CDR1 MNHGY and CDR2 SVAAGI. The CDR3 here is CASSSTQGQADTGELFF. The CDR3 nucleotides read TGTGCCAGCAGTTCCACTCAGGGCCAGGCTGACACCGGGGAGCTGTTTTTT.

This clonotype was found many times. CDR3 in DNA: TGTGCCATCAGACGAGGACAGGTCGGAAACACCATATATTTT. Amino acids: CAIRRGQVGNTIYF. The V call is TRBV10-3, the J call TRBJ1-3; 7 nucleotides match TRBD1. This CDR3 is built from 14 residues. V shed 6 bases, J shed 4 bases, and the junction held 6 bases outside the gene matches. Per germline, CDR1 ENHRY and CDR2 SYGVKD.

This rearrangement joins TRBV12-3 or TRBV12-4 to TRBJ1-2, with unresolved D. V lost 5 bases to trimming and J lost 8 bases, with 15 bases between them. This CDR3 is 13 amino acids long. The CDR3 DNA reads TGTGCCAGCAGTGCGGGCCCGGGGTGGGGCTACACCTTC. Protein: CASSAGPGWGYTF.

This clonotype was found a few times. The chain links TRBV7-9 to TRBJ1-2, with 9 bases aligning to TRBD1. The CDR3 contains 15 residues. Trimming took 5 bases from V and 6 from J; bases not matched to a gene: 10. The V gene's germline CDR1 is SEHNR and CDR2 FQNEAQ (reference sequence). In DNA form, the CDR3 reads TGTGCCAGCAGCCGAACGGACAGGGGATGGGATGGCTACACCTTC. Amino acid sequence: CASSRTDRGWDGYTF.

J is TRBJ2-2 and V is TRBV2, with TRBD2 identical over 10 bases. V lost 6 bases, J lost 5 bases, and 9 bases stayed unmatched. The length of the CDR3 is 16 residues. Germline CDR1 reads SNHLY; CDR2 reads FYNNEI. For the CDR3, the DNA is TGTGCCAGCAGAGGGGCTAGCGGGAGTATAACCGGGGAGCTGTTTTTT. The encoded protein is CASRGASGSITGELFF.

This clonotype was observed at least ten times. DNA for the CDR3: TGTGCCAGCAGCCCGGACGGCTACGAGCAGTACTTC. The encoded protein is CASSPDGYEQYF. The rearrangement uses TRBV13 and TRBJ2-7, with D uncertain. With 5 bases removed from V and 3 bases from J, the gap between germline ends came to 8 bases. There are 12 residues in the CDR3. Germline V lookup: CDR1 PRHDT, CDR2 FYEKMQ (reference sequence). The full variable domain, with the rest looked up from reference TRBV13 and TRBJ2-7, is AAGVIQSPRHLIKEKRETATLKCYPIPRHDTVYWYQQGPGQDPQFLISFYEKMQSDKGSIPDRFSAQQFSDYHSELNMSSLELGDSALYFCASSPDGYEQYFGPGTRLTVT.